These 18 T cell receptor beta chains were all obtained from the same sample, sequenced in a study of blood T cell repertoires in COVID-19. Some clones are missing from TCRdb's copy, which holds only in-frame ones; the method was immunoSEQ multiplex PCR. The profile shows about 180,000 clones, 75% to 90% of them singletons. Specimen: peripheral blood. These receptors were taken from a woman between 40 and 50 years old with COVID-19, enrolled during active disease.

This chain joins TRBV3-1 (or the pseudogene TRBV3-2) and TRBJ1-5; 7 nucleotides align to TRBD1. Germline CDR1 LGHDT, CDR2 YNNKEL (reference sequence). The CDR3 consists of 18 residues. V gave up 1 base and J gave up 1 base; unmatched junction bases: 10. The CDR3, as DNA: TGTGCCAGCAGCCAAGGGCCCCACACAGGGGCCAGCAATCAGCCCCAGCATTTT. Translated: CASSQGPHTGASNQPQHF.

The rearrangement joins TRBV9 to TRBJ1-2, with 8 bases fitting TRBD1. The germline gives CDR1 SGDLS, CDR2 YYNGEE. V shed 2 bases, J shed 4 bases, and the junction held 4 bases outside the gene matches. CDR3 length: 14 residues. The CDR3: CASSVTGGPYGYTF. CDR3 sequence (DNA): TGTGCCAGCAGCGTTACAGGGGGGCCCTATGGCTACACCTTC.

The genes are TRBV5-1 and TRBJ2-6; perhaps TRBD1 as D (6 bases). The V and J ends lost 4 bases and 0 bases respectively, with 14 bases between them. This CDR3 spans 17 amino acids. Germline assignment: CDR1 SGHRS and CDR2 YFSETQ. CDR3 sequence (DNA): TGCGCCAGCAGCCGAGGACAGTCATACTCTGGGGCCAACGTCCTGACTTTC. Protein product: CASSRGQSYSGANVLTF.

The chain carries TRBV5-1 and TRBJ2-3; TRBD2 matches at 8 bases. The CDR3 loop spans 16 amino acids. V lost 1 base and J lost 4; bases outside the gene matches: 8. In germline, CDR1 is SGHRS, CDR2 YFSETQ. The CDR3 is CASSLRTSLDPDTQYF. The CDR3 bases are TGCGCCAGCAGCTTGAGGACTAGCTTGGACCCAGATACGCAGTATTTT.

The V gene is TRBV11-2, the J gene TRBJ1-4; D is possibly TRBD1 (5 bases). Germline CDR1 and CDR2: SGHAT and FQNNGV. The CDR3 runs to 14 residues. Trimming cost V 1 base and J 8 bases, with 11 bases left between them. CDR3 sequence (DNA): TGTGCCAGCAGCTTAGTCAGGACATCCGAAAAACTGTTTTTT. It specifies CASSLVRTSEKLFF.

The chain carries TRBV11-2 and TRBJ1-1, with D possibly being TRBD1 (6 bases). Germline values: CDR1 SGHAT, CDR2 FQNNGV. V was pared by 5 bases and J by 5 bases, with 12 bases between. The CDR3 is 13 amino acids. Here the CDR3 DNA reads TGTGCCAGCAGCCCCCGGGGGGCGACTGAAGCTTTCTTT. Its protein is CASSPRGATEAFF.

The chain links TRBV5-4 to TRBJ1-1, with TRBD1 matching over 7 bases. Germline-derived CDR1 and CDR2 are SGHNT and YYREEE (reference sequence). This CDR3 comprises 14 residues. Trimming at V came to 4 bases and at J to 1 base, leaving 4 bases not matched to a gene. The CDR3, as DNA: TGTGCCAGCAGCACGGGACAGAGGAACACTGAAGCTTTCTTT. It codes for CASSTGQRNTEAFF.

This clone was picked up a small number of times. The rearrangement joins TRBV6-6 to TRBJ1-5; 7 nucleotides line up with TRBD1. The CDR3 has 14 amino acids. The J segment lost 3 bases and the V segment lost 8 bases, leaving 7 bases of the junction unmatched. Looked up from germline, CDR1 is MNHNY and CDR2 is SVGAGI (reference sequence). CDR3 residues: CASGRQGPNQPQHF. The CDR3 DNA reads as TGTGCCAGCGGACGACAGGGCCCCAATCAGCCCCAGCATTTT.

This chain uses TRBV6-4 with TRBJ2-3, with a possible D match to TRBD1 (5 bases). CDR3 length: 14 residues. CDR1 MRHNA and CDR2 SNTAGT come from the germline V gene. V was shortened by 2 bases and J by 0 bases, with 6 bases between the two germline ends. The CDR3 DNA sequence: TGTGCCAGCAGTGACCAGGGAAGCACAGATACGCAGTATTTT. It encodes CASSDQGSTDTQYF.

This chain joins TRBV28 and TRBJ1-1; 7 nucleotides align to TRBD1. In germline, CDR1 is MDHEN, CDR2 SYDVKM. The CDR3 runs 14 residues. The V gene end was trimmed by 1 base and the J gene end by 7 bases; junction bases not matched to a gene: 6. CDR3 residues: CASSLFESGGEAFF. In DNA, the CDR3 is TGTGCCAGCAGTTTATTCGAGTCAGGGGGTGAAGCTTTCTTT.

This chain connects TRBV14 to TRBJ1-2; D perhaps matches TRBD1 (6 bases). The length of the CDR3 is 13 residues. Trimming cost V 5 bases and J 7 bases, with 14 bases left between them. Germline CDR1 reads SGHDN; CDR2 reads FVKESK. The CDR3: CASSAKTGSGYTF. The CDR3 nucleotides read TGTGCCAGCAGCGCTAAGACAGGATCTGGCTACACCTTC.

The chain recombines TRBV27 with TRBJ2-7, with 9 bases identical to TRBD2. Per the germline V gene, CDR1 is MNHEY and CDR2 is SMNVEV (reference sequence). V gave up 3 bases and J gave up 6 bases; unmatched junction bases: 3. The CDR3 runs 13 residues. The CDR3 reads CASSLGLAGEQYF. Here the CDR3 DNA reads TGTGCCAGCAGTTTGGGACTAGCTGGCGAGCAGTACTTC.

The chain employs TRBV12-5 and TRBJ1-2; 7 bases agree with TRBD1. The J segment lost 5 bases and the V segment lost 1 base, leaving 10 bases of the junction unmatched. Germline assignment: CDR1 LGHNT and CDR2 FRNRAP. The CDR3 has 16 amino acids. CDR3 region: CASGLGLRQGRYGYTF. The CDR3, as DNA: TGTGCTAGTGGTTTGGGCCTACGACAGGGACGATATGGCTACACCTTC. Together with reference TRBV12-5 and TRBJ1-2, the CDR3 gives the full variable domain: DARVTQTPRHKVTEMGQEVTMRCQPILGHNTVFWYRQTMMQGLELLAYFRNRAPLDDSGMPKDRFSAEMPDATLATLKIQPSEPRDSAVYFCASGLGLRQGRYGYTFGSGTRLTVV.

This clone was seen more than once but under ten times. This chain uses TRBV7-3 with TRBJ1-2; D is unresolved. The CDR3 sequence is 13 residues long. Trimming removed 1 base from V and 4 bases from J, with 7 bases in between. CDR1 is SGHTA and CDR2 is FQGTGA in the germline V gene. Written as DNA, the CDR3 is TGTGCCAGCAGCTTAATGGCAGGCTATGGCTACACCTTC. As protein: CASSLMAGYGYTF.

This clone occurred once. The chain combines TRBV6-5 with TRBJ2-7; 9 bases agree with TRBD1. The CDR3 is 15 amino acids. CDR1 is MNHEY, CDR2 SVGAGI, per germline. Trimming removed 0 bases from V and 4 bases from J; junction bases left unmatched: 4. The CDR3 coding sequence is TGTGCCAGCAGTTACTCGACAGGGGGTGGTTACGAGCAGTACTTC. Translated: CASSYSTGGGYEQYF.

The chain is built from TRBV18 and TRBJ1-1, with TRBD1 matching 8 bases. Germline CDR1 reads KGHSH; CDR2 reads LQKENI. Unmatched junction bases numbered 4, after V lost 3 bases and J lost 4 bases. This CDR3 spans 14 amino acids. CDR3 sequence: CASSPQTGVTEAFF. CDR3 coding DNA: TGTGCCAGCTCACCTCAGACAGGGGTCACTGAAGCTTTCTTT.

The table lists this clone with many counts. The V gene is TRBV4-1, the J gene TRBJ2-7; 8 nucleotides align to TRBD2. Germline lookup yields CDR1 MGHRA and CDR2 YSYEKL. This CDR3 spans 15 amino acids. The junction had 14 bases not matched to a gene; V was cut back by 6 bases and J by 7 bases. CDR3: CASSLISGGGREQYF. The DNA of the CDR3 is TGCGCCAGCAGTTTAATAAGCGGGGGAGGTCGTGAGCAGTACTTC.

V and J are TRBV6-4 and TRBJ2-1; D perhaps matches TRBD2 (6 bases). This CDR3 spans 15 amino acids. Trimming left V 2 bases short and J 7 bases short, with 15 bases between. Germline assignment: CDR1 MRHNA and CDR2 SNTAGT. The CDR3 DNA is TGTGCCAGCAGTGACACCGACCGGGACTTTAATGAGCAGTTCTTC. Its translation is CASSDTDRDFNEQFF.